Below are 20 T cell receptor beta chains sequenced from a single sample in a study of T-cell memory formation after mild COVID-19. TCRdb recomputed calls from the 5' RACE reads with MiXCR, one row per CDR3 protein. The sample yields roughly 100,000 distinct CDR3 sequences, more than 13% seen once. Sequencing was carried out using PBMCs or a T cell subset sorted from them (not recorded which). The receptors stem from a man aged 18 to 29 who had mild COVID-19 (a few samples of this study predate the infection). Cell type and time point are not known.

This chain joins TRBV7-9 and TRBJ2-1; D gene unclear. Trimming took 4 bases from V and 8 from J, leaving 15 bases between them. Germline lookup yields CDR1 SEHNR and CDR2 FQNEAQ (reference sequence). The CDR3 covers 14 residues. CDR3 region: CASSSSLIVDEQFF. In DNA form, the CDR3 reads TGTGCCAGCAGCTCGTCCCTGATCGTCGATGAGCAGTTCTTC.

There are a few counts of this clonotype. The chain joins TRBV9 to TRBJ2-3; D is perhaps TRBD1 (7 bases). V was shortened by 4 bases and J by 0 bases, with 15 bases between the two germline ends. The CDR3 covers 16 residues. CDR1 is SGDLS and CDR2 is YYNGEE in the germline V gene. The CDR3 region has the DNA TGTGCCAGCAGCCCAGGAGGGGGCGGTAGCACAGATACGCAGTATTTT. Protein product: CASSPGGGGSTDTQYF.

The V gene is TRBV7-9, the J gene TRBJ1-6; 8 positions match TRBD1. V dropped 6 bases and J dropped 5; count of bases not matched to a gene: 3. The CDR3 extends over 14 amino acids. Germline V gene data show CDR1 as SEHNR and CDR2 as FQNEAQ (reference sequence). CDR3 DNA sequence: TGTGCCAGCAGGCACAGGGGGAATAATTCACCCCTCCACTTT. Amino acid sequence: CASRHRGNNSPLHF.

There are a few counts of this clonotype. V and J are TRBV29-1 and TRBJ2-2; possible D gene TRBD1, 6 bases. The germline V gene has CDR1 SQVTM and CDR2 ANQGSEA. There are 15 residues in the CDR3. Trimming cost V 6 bases and J 1 base, with 15 bases left between them. CDR3 loop: CSVVTQGWNTGELFF. The CDR3 region has the DNA TGCAGCGTAGTCACACAGGGTTGGAACACCGGGGAGCTGTTTTTT.

There are a few counts of this clonotype. J is TRBJ2-1 and V is TRBV6-2 or TRBV6-3; 10 nucleotides align to TRBD2. V was pared by 2 bases and J by 2 bases, with 3 bases of the junction left unmatched. Germline CDR1 and CDR2: MNHEY and SVGEGT. The CDR3 sequence is 16 residues long. The CDR3 reads CASSYERGGPYNEQFF. The CDR3 DNA sequence: TGTGCCAGCAGTTACGAGCGGGGGGGCCCCTACAATGAGCAGTTCTTC.

This clonotype occurred many times. The chain couples TRBV6-6 to TRBJ2-7, with D unclear. CDR1 is MNHNY, CDR2 SVGAGI, per germline (reference sequence). The CDR3 spans 13 residues. Trimming removed 4 bases at V and 8 bases at J, with 15 bases between. CDR3 bases: TGTGCCAGCAGTTCAGGTGGTGTCCCGAAGCAGTACGTC. Its translation: CASSSGGVPKQYV.

The table lists this clonotype with a few counts. V and J are TRBV7-9 and TRBJ1-2; D unresolved. The V and J ends lost 1 base and 8 bases respectively, with 11 bases between them. The germline V gene has CDR1 SEHNR and CDR2 FQNEAQ (reference sequence). CDR3 length: 13 residues. The CDR3 sequence: CASSLVRAAGYTF. Here the CDR3 DNA reads TGTGCCAGCAGCTTAGTTCGGGCGGCGGGCTACACCTTC.

CDR3 bases: TGTGCCTGGAGTAGCGGGAAGGCCTACAATGAGCAGTTCTTC. It translates to CAWSSGKAYNEQFF. This sequence joins TRBV30 and TRBJ2-1, with 7 bases aligning to TRBD2. The junction had 3 bases not matched to a gene; V was cut back by 2 bases and J by 2 bases. Germline CDR1 GTSNPN, CDR2 SVGIG (reference sequence). This CDR3 comprises 14 residues.

This clonotype was counted a few times. V is TRBV29-1 and J is TRBJ1-3; D not certain. The CDR3 has 12 amino acids. Germline CDR1 reads SQVTM; CDR2 reads ANQGSEA. The ends were cut back, 8 bases at V and 1 base at J, with 9 bases in the middle. This CDR3 reads CSPFFSGNTIYF. The CDR3 bases are TGCAGCCCCTTTTTTTCTGGAAACACCATATATTTT.

The gene calls are TRBV4-1 and TRBJ2-7, with D tentatively TRBD2 (6 bases). Trimming took off 3 bases at V and 9 bases at J, with 21 bases between the two ends. Germline assignment: CDR1 MGHRA and CDR2 YSYEKL. The CDR3 spans 15 residues. In DNA form, the CDR3 reads TGCGCCAGCAGCCAGACGGTTTCCCGGGGGAACGCGCAGTACGTC. Residues: CASSQTVSRGNAQYV.

In its sample, this clonotype was seen a few times. The gene calls are TRBV6-2 or TRBV6-3 and TRBJ2-7; no clear D. Germline V gives CDR1 MNHEY, CDR2 SVGEGT. V lost 4 bases to trimming and J lost 7 bases, with 8 bases between them. The CDR3 totals 11 residues. The CDR3 nucleotides are TGTGCCAGCAGTTTTCTCATGGAGCAGTACTTC. It is translated as CASSFLMEQYF.

This clonotype was picked up a small number of times. The DNA for the CDR3 is TGTGCCAGCACCTCCGGACAGGGGCACACCGGGGAGCTGTTTTTT. Translating it yields CASTSGQGHTGELFF. The chain combines TRBV27 with TRBJ2-2, with 9 bases aligning to TRBD1. J was trimmed by 3 bases and V by 7 bases; bases with no gene match: 6. CDR3 size: 15 residues. The germline V gene encodes CDR1 MNHEY and CDR2 SMNVEV (reference sequence).

This clonotype was counted many times. V and J are TRBV6-5 and TRBJ2-7, with TRBD2 matching over 8 bases. This CDR3 region has 16 residues. Losses at the gene ends were 7 bases for V and 3 bases for J; bases not matched to a gene: 14. CDR1 and CDR2 from the germline V gene are MNHEY and SVGAGI. The CDR3 region is CASTTRGGNYYYEQYF. For the CDR3, the DNA is TGTGCCAGCACCACTCGGGGGGGCAACTACTACTACGAGCAGTACTTC.

This chain uses TRBV7-8 with TRBJ2-5; D is perhaps TRBD2 (6 bases). Trimming pared 5 bases from V and 6 bases from J, leaving 19 bases between. This CDR3 is 15 amino acids long. Germline CDR1 and CDR2: SGHVS and FQNEAQ. The DNA of the CDR3 is TGTGCCAGCAGCGACCCCGGAGGGGCTGGGAAGACCCAGTACTTC. Its protein is CASSDPGGAGKTQYF.

This clonotype has a count of ten or more. The V call is TRBV6-6, the J call TRBJ1-1; D is perhaps TRBD1 (6 bases). Germline values: CDR1 MNHNY, CDR2 SVGAGI (reference sequence). Deletions cut 2 bases from V and 4 bases from J, with 14 bases between. This CDR3 is built from 15 residues. The DNA of the CDR3 is TGTGCCAGCAGTTACCAGCCAGGGGCGGCCACTGAAGCTTTCTTT. Protein sequence: CASSYQPGAATEAFF.

This clonotype was seen a few times. The CDR3 region has the DNA TGCGCCAGCAGCCGAATTGTGCAGGGGGAGCAGTACTTC. This translates into CASSRIVQGEQYF. V is TRBV4-1 and J is TRBJ2-7; D might be TRBD1 (6 bases). V lost 4 bases and J 7 bases, leaving 14 bases between the germline ends. This CDR3 is built from 13 residues. Germline V CDR1 and CDR2: MGHRA, YSYEKL.

The chain couples TRBV5-1 to TRBJ2-5; possibly TRBD1 or TRBD2 for D (5 bases each). Trimming removed 4 bases from V and 2 bases from J, with 15 bases in between. The CDR3 has 15 amino acids. CDR1 and CDR2 (germline): SGHRS, YFSETQ. CDR3 DNA: TGCGCCAGCAGCGTGGGGACGGTAAATCAAGAGACCCAGTACTTC. Translating it yields CASSVGTVNQETQYF.

The chain carries TRBV25-1 and TRBJ2-7, with D hard to call. The germline V gene has CDR1 MGHDK and CDR2 SYGVNS. The CDR3 is made up of 13 amino acids. The V end lost 2 bases, the J end lost 0 bases, and 5 bases lay between the germline ends. The CDR3 sequence is CASSEGPSYEQYF. The CDR3 coding sequence is TGTGCCAGCAGTGAAGGTCCCTCCTACGAGCAGTACTTC.

This chain joins TRBV12-3 or TRBV12-4 and TRBJ2-5; 7 bases are shared with TRBD1. The CDR3 is 13 residues long. J lost 5 bases, V lost 8 bases, and 8 bases had no gene match. This CDR3 is CASAQGYGETQYF. In DNA, the CDR3 is TGTGCCAGCGCACAGGGGTATGGGGAGACCCAGTACTTC.

This rearrangement joins TRBV14 to TRBJ1-4; tentative D call: TRBD1 (5 bases). The CDR3 totals 16 residues. Between the trimmed V and J ends, which lost 2 bases and 7 bases, there was a span of 17 bases. Germline CDR1 and CDR2: SGHDN and FVKESK. The CDR3 loop is CASSQNPGTQVEKLFF. The CDR3 DNA reads TGTGCCAGCAGCCAAAACCCGGGGACCCAAGTTGAAAAACTGTTTTTT.